The sequence of this T cell receptor beta chain was determined in a study of blood T cell repertoires in COVID-19. Study information: Samples taken during acute and convalescent COVID-19 were collected in the United States, Italy and Spain. PBMCs, B-cell-depleted T cells, or T cells provided the cDNA or gDNA that made up the material.

Under the authors' procedure: Estimated nucleated cell counts came from reference gene primer amplification. Some clones are missing from TCRdb's copy, which holds only in-frame ones; the method was immunoSEQ multiplex PCR. V and J calls and clone size are copied from that table; D and trimming were computed from the DNA. The sample gives roughly 71,000 clones, approximately 88% of which show up once; approximately 28% is in the top ten. The TCR originated in a man in his forties or fifties with acute or convalescent COVID-19. The specimen sequenced was peripheral blood.

CDR3 sequence (DNA): TGTGCCAGCTCACCCCCCACGGGGAACGAGCAGTACTTC. It specifies CASSPPTGNEQYF. The chain employs TRBV18 and TRBJ2-7; D may be TRBD2 (5 bases). Germline V gene sequence: CDR1 KGHSH, CDR2 LQKENI. V was pared by 3 bases and J by 5 bases, with 11 bases between. CDR3 length: 13 residues.